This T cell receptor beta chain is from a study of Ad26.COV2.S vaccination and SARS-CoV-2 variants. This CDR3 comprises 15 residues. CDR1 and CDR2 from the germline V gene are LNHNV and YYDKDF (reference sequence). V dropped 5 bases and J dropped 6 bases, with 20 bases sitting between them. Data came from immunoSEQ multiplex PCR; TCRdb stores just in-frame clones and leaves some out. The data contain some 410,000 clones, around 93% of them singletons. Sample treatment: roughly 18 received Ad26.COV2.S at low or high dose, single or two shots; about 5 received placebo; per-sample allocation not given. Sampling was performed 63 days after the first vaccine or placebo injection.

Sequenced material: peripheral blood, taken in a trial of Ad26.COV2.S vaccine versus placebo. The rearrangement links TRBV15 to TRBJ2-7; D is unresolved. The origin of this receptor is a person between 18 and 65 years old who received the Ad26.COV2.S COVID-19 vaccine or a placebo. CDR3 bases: TGTGCCACCAGCCGTATTGGGCCCGTATCCAGCGAGCAGTACTTC. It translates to CATSRIGPVSSEQYF.